The 15 T cell receptor beta chains presented below share a single source sample, sequenced in a study of T cells in Graves' hyperthyroidism and ophthalmopathy. TCR beta CDR3 sequences were amplified from RNA transcripts. When the TCR CDR3 underwent first-round RT-PCR, the HTBI primer set was used. TCRdb independently ran MiXCR on the multiplex PCR reads; one entry per CDR3 protein. The sample carries some 440,000 distinct CDR3 sequences, 15% to 19% recorded once. Input material: blood. The receptors here all came from a woman aged 18-29 years with Graves' hyperthyroidism.

This clonotype was seen a handful of times. The chain uses TRBV9 and TRBJ1-2; no clear D gene. Per the germline V gene, CDR1 is SGDLS and CDR2 is YYNGEE. This CDR3 contains 12 residues. V dropped 0 bases and J dropped 11 bases, with 11 bases sitting between them. CDR3 nucleotide sequence: TGTGCCAGCAGCGTAGTAGGCGGGGAATACACCTTC. This encodes CASSVVGGEYTF.

In its sample, this clonotype was seen many times. The chain carries TRBV11-3 and TRBJ2-3; TRBD1 matches 10 bases. After removal of 3 bases from V and 4 bases from J, the junction contained 7 bases not matched to a gene. Germline V gene sequence: CDR1 SGHNT, CDR2 YENEEA. The CDR3 contains 16 residues. Here the CDR3 DNA reads TGTGCCAGCAGCTTCGCGGGACAGGGGTACGCAGATACGCAGTATTTT. Its translation is CASSFAGQGYADTQYF.

This clonotype was counted only a few times. The genes are TRBV4-2 and TRBJ2-5; 7 bases agree with TRBD2. This CDR3 is 15 amino acids long. CDR1 and CDR2 (germline): LGHNA, YNFKEQ. V trimming: 0 bases; J trimming: 3 bases; junction bases outside the gene matches: 4. CDR3 amino acids: CASSQDQTSEETQYF. CDR3 DNA: TGTGCCAGCAGCCAAGATCAAACTAGCGAAGAGACCCAGTACTTC.

In its sample, this clonotype was seen a few times. DNA for the CDR3: TGTGCCAGCAGTTTCGCGGGTGGTTCACCCCTCCACTTT. Translation gives CASSFAGGSPLHF. The V call is TRBV12-3 or TRBV12-4, the J call TRBJ1-6, with D unclear. The CDR3 runs 13 residues. Trimming shortened V by 3 bases and J by 9 bases, and 9 bases separated the two germline ends.

This chain links TRBV7-2 with TRBJ2-3, with a possible D match to TRBD2 (6 bases). The CDR3 runs to 15 residues. The V end lost 2 bases, the J end lost 4 bases, and 13 bases lay between the germline ends. Per germline, CDR1 SGHTA and CDR2 FQGNSA. The CDR3 DNA follows: TGTGCCAGCAGCTTAACGGGAGCAGCCGCAGATACGCAGTATTTT. This sequence encodes CASSLTGAAADTQYF.

The V gene is TRBV24-1, the J gene TRBJ1-1; no reliable D call. The CDR3 totals 13 residues. V gave up 4 bases and J gave up 8 bases, with 13 bases separating them. Germline V CDR1 and CDR2: KGHDR, SFDVKD. CDR3 DNA: TGTGCCACCAGTGACTCCGACACCCTAGAAGCTTTCTTT. It codes for CATSDSDTLEAFF.

V gene TRBV19 combines with J gene TRBJ1-2; no definite D call. CDR3 length: 17 amino acids. Trimming pared 4 bases from V and 0 bases from J, leaving 18 bases between. Germline V CDR1 and CDR2: LNHDA, SQIVND (reference sequence). The CDR3 loop is CASSTPDVSSANYGYTF. CDR3 DNA sequence: TGTGCCAGTAGTACCCCCGACGTTTCGTCCGCTAACTATGGCTACACCTTC.

This clonotype came up many times. The chain combines TRBV18 with TRBJ2-5; TRBD1 agrees at 10 bases. Germline V gene lookup returns CDR1 KGHSH and CDR2 LQKENI. The CDR3 extends over 15 amino acids. The trim removed 3 bases at V and 0 bases at J, leaving 1 base unmatched. As DNA, the CDR3 is TGTGCCAGCTCACCCGGGACAGGGGACCAAGAGACCCAGTACTTC. This sequence encodes CASSPGTGDQETQYF.

This clonotype was seen at least ten times. This chain connects TRBV2 to TRBJ2-3; D not certain. This CDR3 contains 15 residues. The V and J ends lost 1 base and 5 bases respectively, with 13 bases between them. The V gene's germline CDR1 is SNHLY and CDR2 FYNNEI. The CDR3: CASSEEKVERDTQYF. CDR3 DNA sequence: TGTGCCAGCAGTGAAGAAAAGGTCGAGAGAGATACGCAGTATTTT.

This clonotype was observed many times. This chain uses TRBV5-1 with TRBJ1-1, with 7 nucleotides matching TRBD1. Germline CDR1 and CDR2: SGHRS and YFSETQ. The CDR3 totals 13 residues. The V segment lost 6 bases and the J segment 3 bases; nucleotides outside the gene matches: 5. Here the CDR3 DNA reads TGCGCCAGCAAGACAGGGCCCGACACTGAAGCTTTCTTT. Translating gives CASKTGPDTEAFF.

The gene calls are TRBV19 and TRBJ1-4, with TRBD1 matching over 7 bases. V lost 8 bases, J lost 7 bases, and 13 bases stayed unmatched. Germline loops: CDR1 LNHDA, CDR2 SQIVND (reference sequence). The CDR3 runs to 15 residues. CDR3 sequence (DNA): TGTGCCAGTTGCTTCCGACAGGGAGGGGGTGAAAAACTGTTTTTT. Protein product: CASCFRQGGGEKLFF. The variable domain in full, with the rest retrieved from reference TRBV19 and TRBJ1-4, is DGGITQSPKYLFRKEGQNVTLSCEQNLNHDAMYWYRQDPGQGLRLIYYSQIVNDFQKGDIAEGYSVSREKKESFPLTVTSAQKNPTAFYLCASCFRQGGGEKLFFGSGTQLSVL.

This clonotype was detected ten times or more. As DNA, the CDR3 is TGTGCCATCAGTTCACAGGGCGTTGAAGCTTTCTTT. Translated: CAISSQGVEAFF. V and J are TRBV10-3 and TRBJ1-1; a weak D match, TRBD1 (6 bases). Germline-derived CDR1 and CDR2 are ENHRY and SYGVKD. Trimming removed 5 bases from V and 7 bases from J, with 11 bases in between. There are 12 residues in the CDR3.

The V call is TRBV5-6, the J call TRBJ1-2, with 7 bases identical to TRBD1. Germline CDR1 reads SGHDT; CDR2 reads YYEEEE. V trimming: 7 bases; J trimming: 3 bases; junction bases outside the gene matches: 3. CDR3 size: 12 residues. This CDR3 is CASVQGDYGYTF. Written as DNA, the CDR3 is TGTGCCAGCGTCCAGGGGGACTATGGCTACACCTTC.

CDR3 in amino acids: CASSEFEDRRKKLFF. The CDR3 DNA reads as TGTGCCAGCAGTGAATTCGAAGACAGGCGAAAAAAACTGTTTTTT. The V gene is TRBV11-1, the J gene TRBJ1-4, with D possibly TRBD1 on 6 matching bases. V was pared by 6 bases and J by 9 bases, with 20 bases between. Looked up from germline, CDR1 is SGHAT and CDR2 is FQDESV (reference sequence). The CDR3 is 15 residues long.

In its sample, this clonotype was seen a few times. The V call is TRBV20-1, the J call TRBJ1-2; possibly TRBD1 for D (5 bases). The CDR3 sequence is 14 residues long. Per the germline V gene, CDR1 is DFQATT and CDR2 is SNEGSKA (reference sequence). V was pared by 0 bases and J by 8 bases, with 16 bases between. The CDR3 DNA reads TGCAGTGCTAGAGATAGGGCAGGCGGGGACGGCTACACCTTC. Amino acids: CSARDRAGGDGYTF.